This is a list of T cell receptor beta chains from one sample in a study of blood T cell repertoires in COVID-19. TCRdb's copy holds only in-frame clones and misses some; the assay was immunoSEQ multiplex PCR. The repertoire holds roughly 100,000 clones, with roughly 80% as singletons. Material: peripheral blood. The receptor source for this set is a woman over 75 with active or convalescent COVID-19. The CDR3 runs from the conserved cysteine through the conserved F or W. Fields, in order: V gene, D gene, J gene, CDR3 protein. A D gene is named only where the DNA matches it firmly.

v_gene: TRBV29-1
d_gene: .
j_gene: TRBJ2-5
CDR3aa: CSVDGGRETQYF

v_gene: TRBV5-4
d_gene: .
j_gene: TRBJ1-2
CDR3aa: CASTLDLGGRYGYTF

v_gene: TRBV24-1
d_gene: TRBD1
j_gene: TRBJ2-1
CDR3aa: CATSDSGAGGPYNEQFF

v_gene: TRBV5-6
d_gene: .
j_gene: TRBJ1-1
CDR3aa: CASSGTDSLNTEAFF

v_gene: TRBV27
d_gene: TRBD2
j_gene: TRBJ2-1
CDR3aa: CASSFLLAGGNEQFF

v_gene: TRBV4-3
d_gene: .
j_gene: TRBJ1-5
CDR3aa: CASSQVPGGNQPQHF

v_gene: TRBV28
d_gene: TRBD1
j_gene: TRBJ1-1
CDR3aa: CASSRQGAHTEAFF

v_gene: TRBV9
d_gene: TRBD2
j_gene: TRBJ2-2
CDR3aa: CASSLLSGTPGTSGEAGELFF

v_gene: TRBV7-2
d_gene: TRBD1
j_gene: TRBJ1-1
CDR3aa: CASSFTGGAETEAFF

v_gene: TRBV2
d_gene: .
j_gene: TRBJ1-5
CDR3aa: CASSEDAGGNQPQHF

v_gene: TRBV6-6
d_gene: .
j_gene: TRBJ2-2
CDR3aa: CASSRRLTENTGELFF

v_gene: TRBV5-1
d_gene: .
j_gene: TRBJ2-3
CDR3aa: CASSFRGLFTDTQYF

v_gene: TRBV9
d_gene: .
j_gene: TRBJ1-1
CDR3aa: CASSVGRGWRTNTEAFF

v_gene: TRBV6-5
d_gene: TRBD1
j_gene: TRBJ1-4
CDR3aa: CASVDARTGDEKLFF

v_gene: TRBV19
d_gene: TRBD1
j_gene: TRBJ2-7
CDR3aa: CASSRQGRNGEQYF

v_gene: TRBV6-2/TRBV6-3
d_gene: TRBD1
j_gene: TRBJ2-7
CDR3aa: CASSSAGTAQYEQYF

v_gene: TRBV5-1
d_gene: .
j_gene: TRBJ1-2
CDR3aa: CASSLVLGQLYGYTF

v_gene: TRBV16
d_gene: TRBD1
j_gene: TRBJ1-1
CDR3aa: CASSQFGDRPSNTEAFF

v_gene: TRBV6-5
d_gene: .
j_gene: TRBJ1-1
CDR3aa: CASSYGLRENTEAFF

v_gene: TRBV28
d_gene: .
j_gene: TRBJ1-5
CDR3aa: CASSNGGSNQPQHF

v_gene: TRBV29-1
d_gene: TRBD1
j_gene: TRBJ2-6
CDR3aa: CSVVWTGNSGANVLTF

v_gene: TRBV24-1
d_gene: .
j_gene: TRBJ2-1
CDR3aa: CATSEHLSSYNEQFF

v_gene: TRBV7-2
d_gene: TRBD1
j_gene: TRBJ2-5
CDR3aa: CASSLSRDRGIETQYF

v_gene: TRBV11-2
d_gene: .
j_gene: TRBJ2-7
CDR3aa: CASSLLRGPSSWVSEQYF

v_gene: TRBV28
d_gene: TRBD1
j_gene: TRBJ1-6
CDR3aa: CASREDRVGSPLHF

v_gene: TRBV19
d_gene: TRBD2
j_gene: TRBJ2-3
CDR3aa: CATSTRTSSTDTQYF

v_gene: TRBV28
d_gene: TRBD1
j_gene: TRBJ1-6
CDR3aa: CASSSDAGQGNSPLHF

v_gene: TRBV5-1
d_gene: TRBD1
j_gene: TRBJ1-5
CDR3aa: CASSFTTGNQPQHF

v_gene: TRBV5-1
d_gene: .
j_gene: TRBJ2-2
CDR3aa: CASSLIQVTGELFF

v_gene: TRBV5-4
d_gene: .
j_gene: TRBJ2-7
CDR3aa: CASSPSVALQTREQYF

v_gene: TRBV15
d_gene: .
j_gene: TRBJ2-3
CDR3aa: CATRELLSTDTQYF

v_gene: TRBV4-1
d_gene: .
j_gene: TRBJ1-6
CDR3aa: CASSQDRWEWGSPLHF

v_gene: TRBV28
d_gene: .
j_gene: TRBJ2-1
CDR3aa: CASSSPGDNEQFF

v_gene: TRBV6-5
d_gene: TRBD1
j_gene: TRBJ1-2
CDR3aa: CASSYSPGQGGYTF

v_gene: TRBV6-6
d_gene: TRBD1
j_gene: TRBJ2-3
CDR3aa: CASNDRDRGTDTQYF

v_gene: TRBV2
d_gene: .
j_gene: TRBJ1-3
CDR3aa: CASSPGTYSGNTIYF

v_gene: TRBV4-1
d_gene: .
j_gene: TRBJ1-6
CDR3aa: CASSQVLGPVNSPLHF

v_gene: TRBV6-5
d_gene: .
j_gene: TRBJ2-1
CDR3aa: CASSMGRGIYNEQFF

v_gene: TRBV7-2
d_gene: .
j_gene: TRBJ1-5
CDR3aa: CASSLIQNQPQHF

v_gene: TRBV7-9
d_gene: TRBD1
j_gene: TRBJ1-1
CDR3aa: CASSLPIQGALWQAFF

v_gene: TRBV10-3
d_gene: .
j_gene: TRBJ2-1
CDR3aa: CASDTGRAYYNEQFF

v_gene: TRBV6-2/TRBV6-3
d_gene: TRBD1
j_gene: TRBJ2-1
CDR3aa: CASSYSIRQGGNVGNEQFF

v_gene: TRBV19
d_gene: TRBD2
j_gene: TRBJ2-3
CDR3aa: CASSLLLAEAVDTQYF

v_gene: TRBV7-3
d_gene: TRBD2
j_gene: TRBJ2-7
CDR3aa: CASSLTGRSGSSYEQYF

v_gene: TRBV6-6
d_gene: .
j_gene: TRBJ1-5
CDR3aa: CASGRNAGTVLNQPQHF

v_gene: TRBV15
d_gene: .
j_gene: TRBJ1-2
CDR3aa: CATSRGGTIGYTF

v_gene: TRBV6-1
d_gene: TRBD1
j_gene: TRBJ2-7
CDR3aa: CASSDRDRGLREQYF

v_gene: TRBV6-5
d_gene: .
j_gene: TRBJ1-5
CDR3aa: CAVNPGTRNQPQHF

v_gene: TRBV5-1
d_gene: TRBD2
j_gene: TRBJ2-3
CDR3aa: CASSESGGLDTQYF

v_gene: TRBV27
d_gene: TRBD2
j_gene: TRBJ2-1
CDR3aa: CASSLLASGNVNEQFF

v_gene: TRBV7-2
d_gene: TRBD1
j_gene: TRBJ2-5
CDR3aa: CASSLSPGQGTQYF

v_gene: TRBV18
d_gene: TRBD2
j_gene: TRBJ2-7
CDR3aa: CASSRSGGPHEQYF

v_gene: TRBV6-5
d_gene: TRBD1
j_gene: TRBJ1-1
CDR3aa: CASSRSGTGGPEAFF

v_gene: TRBV19
d_gene: .
j_gene: TRBJ1-6
CDR3aa: CASSIGTANSPLHF